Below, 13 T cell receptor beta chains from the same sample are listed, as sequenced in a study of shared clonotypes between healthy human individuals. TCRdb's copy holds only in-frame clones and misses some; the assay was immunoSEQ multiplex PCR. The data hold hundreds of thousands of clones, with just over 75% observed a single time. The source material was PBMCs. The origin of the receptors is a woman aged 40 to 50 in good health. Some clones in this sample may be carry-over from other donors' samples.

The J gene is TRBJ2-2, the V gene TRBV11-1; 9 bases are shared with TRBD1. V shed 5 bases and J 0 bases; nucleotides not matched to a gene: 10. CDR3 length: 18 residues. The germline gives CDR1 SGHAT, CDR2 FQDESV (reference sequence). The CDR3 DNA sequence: TGTGCCAGCAGCCGAGGAGGACAGGGGACTTCGAACACCGGGGAGCTGTTTTTT. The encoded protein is CASSRGGQGTSNTGELFF.

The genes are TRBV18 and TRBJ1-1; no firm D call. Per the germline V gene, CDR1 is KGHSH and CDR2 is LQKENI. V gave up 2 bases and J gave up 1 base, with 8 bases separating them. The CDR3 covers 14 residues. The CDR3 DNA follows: TGTGCCAGCTCACCAAGTCAGGAGAACACTGAAGCTTTCTTT. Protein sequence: CASSPSQENTEAFF.

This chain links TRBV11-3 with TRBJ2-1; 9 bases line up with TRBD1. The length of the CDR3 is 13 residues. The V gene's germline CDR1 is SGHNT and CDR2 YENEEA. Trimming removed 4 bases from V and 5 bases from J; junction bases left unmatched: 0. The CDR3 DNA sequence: TGTGCCAGCAGCTGGGACAGGGACAATGAGCAGTTCTTC. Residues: CASSWDRDNEQFF. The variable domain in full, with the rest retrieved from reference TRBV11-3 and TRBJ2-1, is EAGVVQSPRYKIIEKKQPVAFWCNPISGHNTLYWYLQNLGQGPELLIRYENEEAVDDSQLPKDRFSAERLKGVDSTLKIQPAELGDSAVYLCASSWDRDNEQFFGPGTRLTVL.

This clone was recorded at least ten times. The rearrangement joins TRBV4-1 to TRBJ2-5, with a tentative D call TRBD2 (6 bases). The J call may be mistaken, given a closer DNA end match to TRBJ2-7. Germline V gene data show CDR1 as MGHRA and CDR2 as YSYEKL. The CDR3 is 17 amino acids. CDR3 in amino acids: CASSQGVVGGRSYEQYF. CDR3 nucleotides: TGCGCCAGCAGCCAGGGAGTCGTCGGGGGACGCTCCTACGAGCAGTACTTC.

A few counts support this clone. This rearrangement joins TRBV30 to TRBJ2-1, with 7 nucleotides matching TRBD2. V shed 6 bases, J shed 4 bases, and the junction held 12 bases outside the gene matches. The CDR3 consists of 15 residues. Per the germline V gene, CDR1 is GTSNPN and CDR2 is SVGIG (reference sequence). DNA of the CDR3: TGTGCCTGCCGCGGGGGAAGCAAAAATTACAATGAGCAGTTCTTC. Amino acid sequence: CACRGGSKNYNEQFF.

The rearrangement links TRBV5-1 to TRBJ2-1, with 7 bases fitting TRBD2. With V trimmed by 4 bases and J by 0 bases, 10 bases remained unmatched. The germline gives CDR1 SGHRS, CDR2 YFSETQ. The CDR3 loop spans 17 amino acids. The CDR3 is CASSRTSDRSSYNEQFF. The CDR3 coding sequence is TGCGCCAGCAGCCGTACTAGCGATCGGAGCTCCTACAATGAGCAGTTCTTC.

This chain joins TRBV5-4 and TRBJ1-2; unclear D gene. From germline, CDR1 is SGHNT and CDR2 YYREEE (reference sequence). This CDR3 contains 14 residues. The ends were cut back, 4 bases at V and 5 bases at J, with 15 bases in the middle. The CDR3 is CASSPHSPDYGYTF. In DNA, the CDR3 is TGTGCCAGCAGCCCACATAGCCCCGATTATGGCTACACCTTC.

The CDR3 protein is CASSVELAGGSEQFF. CDR3 in DNA: TGTGCCAGCAGTGTTGAACTAGCGGGAGGTTCTGAGCAGTTCTTC. This chain connects TRBV2 to TRBJ2-1; 12 bases line up with TRBD2. Germline loops: CDR1 SNHLY, CDR2 FYNNEI. This CDR3 comprises 15 residues. J was trimmed by 9 bases and V by 4 bases; bases with no gene match: 7.

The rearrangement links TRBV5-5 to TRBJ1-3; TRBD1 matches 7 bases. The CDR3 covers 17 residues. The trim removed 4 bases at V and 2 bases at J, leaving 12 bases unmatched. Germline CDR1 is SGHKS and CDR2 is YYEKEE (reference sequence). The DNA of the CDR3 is TGTGCCAGCAGCCCAGACGCGACAGGGCGGGCTGGAAACACCATATATTTT. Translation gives CASSPDATGRAGNTIYF.

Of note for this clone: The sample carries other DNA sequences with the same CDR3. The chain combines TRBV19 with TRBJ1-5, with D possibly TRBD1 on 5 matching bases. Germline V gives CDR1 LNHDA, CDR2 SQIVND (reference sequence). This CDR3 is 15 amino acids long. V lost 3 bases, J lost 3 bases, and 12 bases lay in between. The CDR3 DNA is TGTGCCAGTAGTATCTCCAGGGCCACCAATCAGCCCCAGCATTTT. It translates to CASSISRATNQPQHF.

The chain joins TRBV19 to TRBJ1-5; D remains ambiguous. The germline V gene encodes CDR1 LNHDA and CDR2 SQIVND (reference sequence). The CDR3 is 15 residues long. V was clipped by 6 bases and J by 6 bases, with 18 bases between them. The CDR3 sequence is CASRPSPADPQPQHF. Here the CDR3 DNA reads TGTGCCAGTAGGCCCTCCCCCGCGGACCCTCAGCCCCAGCATTTT.

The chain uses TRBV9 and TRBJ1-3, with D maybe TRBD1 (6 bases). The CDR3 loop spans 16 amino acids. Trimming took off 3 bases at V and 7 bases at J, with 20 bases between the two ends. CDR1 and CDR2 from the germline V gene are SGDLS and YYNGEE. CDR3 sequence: CASSAEPQGFVNTIYF. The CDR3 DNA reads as TGTGCCAGCAGCGCAGAACCACAGGGTTTTGTTAACACCATATATTTT.

The CDR3 loop is CASSVGVTGNQPQHF. CDR3 nucleotides: TGTGCCAGCAGTGTAGGGGTGACAGGCAATCAGCCCCAGCATTTT. The V gene is TRBV2, the J gene TRBJ1-5, with D possibly being TRBD1 (5 bases). The germline gives CDR1 SNHLY, CDR2 FYNNEI. Between the trimmed V and J ends, which lost 4 bases and 2 bases, there was a span of 12 bases. The CDR3 contains 15 residues.